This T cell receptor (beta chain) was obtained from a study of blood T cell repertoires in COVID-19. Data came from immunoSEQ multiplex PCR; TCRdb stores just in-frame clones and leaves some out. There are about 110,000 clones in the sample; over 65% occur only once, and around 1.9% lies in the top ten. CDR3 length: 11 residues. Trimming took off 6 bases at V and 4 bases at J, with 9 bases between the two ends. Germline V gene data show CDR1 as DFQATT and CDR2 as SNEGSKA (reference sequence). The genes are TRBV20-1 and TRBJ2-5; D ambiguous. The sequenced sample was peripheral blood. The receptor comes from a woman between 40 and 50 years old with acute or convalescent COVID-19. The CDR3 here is CSAPMAETQYF. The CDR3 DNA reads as TGCAGTGCGCCAATGGCAGAGACCCAGTACTTC.